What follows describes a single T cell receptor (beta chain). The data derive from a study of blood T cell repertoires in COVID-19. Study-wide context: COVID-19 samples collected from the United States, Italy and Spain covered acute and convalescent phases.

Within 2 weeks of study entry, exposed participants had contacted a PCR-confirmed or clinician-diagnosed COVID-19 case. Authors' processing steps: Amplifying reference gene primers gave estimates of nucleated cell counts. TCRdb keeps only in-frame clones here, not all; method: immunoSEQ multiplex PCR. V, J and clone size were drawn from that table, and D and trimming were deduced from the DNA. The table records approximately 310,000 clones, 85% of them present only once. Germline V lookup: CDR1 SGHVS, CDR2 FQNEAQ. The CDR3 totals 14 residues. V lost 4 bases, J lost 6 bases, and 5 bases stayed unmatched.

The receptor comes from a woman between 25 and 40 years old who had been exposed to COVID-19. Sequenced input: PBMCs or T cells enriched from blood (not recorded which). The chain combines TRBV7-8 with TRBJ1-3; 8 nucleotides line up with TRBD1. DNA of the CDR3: TGTGCCAGCAGCTCGAGGACAGGGATAAACACCATATATTTT. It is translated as CASSSRTGINTIYF.